The rows below give T cell receptor beta chains drawn from one sample of a study of blood T cells in healthy people across ages. TCRdb itself ran the 5' RACE reads through MiXCR, one entry per CDR3 protein. This sample has around 1.1 million distinct CDR3 sequences; roughly two fifths occur once, and the top ten carry around 14%. Sequencing used blood. These receptors came from a man aged 18 to 35 in good health. Both conserved end residues are part of each CDR3. The order of the fields is clone size, V gene, D gene, J gene, CDR3 protein, CDR3 DNA. A D gene is named only where the DNA matches it firmly. The size field is filled for only some rows; it gives once, few, many or a size class.

>NA|TRBV27|NA|TRBJ1-5
CASSFRQRVNQPQHF
TGTGCCAGCAGTTTCCGACAAAGGGTGAATCAGCCCCAGCATTTT
>few|TRBV7-9|NA|TRBJ2-7
CASSRSVTGIYEQYF
TGTGCCAGCAGCCGAAGCGTCACAGGAATCTACGAGCAGTACTTC
>few|TRBV9|TRBD1|TRBJ1-1
CASSVASGGTGGTEAFF
TGTGCCAGCAGCGTAGCTTCGGGGGGGACAGGGGGTACTGAAGCTTTCTTT
>NA|TRBV9|NA|TRBJ2-3
CASSVGLISTDATRYF
TGTGCCAGCAGCGTAGGCCTAATCTCCACAGATGCGACGCGGTATTTT
>NA|TRBV20-1|NA|TRBJ1-1
CSARLIRGAEAFF
TGCAGTGCTAGGCTGATTCGGGGCGCTGAAGCTTTCTTT
>NA|TRBV27|TRBD1|TRBJ2-1
CASSAGTGTYNEQFF
TGTGCCAGCAGTGCTGGGACAGGGACCTACAATGAGCAGTTCTTC
>NA|TRBV4-3|NA|TRBJ1-1
CASSQDIAGDEAFF
TGCGCCAGCAGCCAAGATATCGCAGGGGATGAAGCTTTCTTT
>few|TRBV20-1|NA|TRBJ2-7
CSARDLSVKTPWFVSEQYF
TGCAGTGCTAGAGATCTTTCAGTCAAGACTCCTTGGTTCGTGTCCGAGCAGTACTTC
>NA|TRBV27|TRBD1|TRBJ2-1
CASSESPGQLNEQFF
TGTGCCAGCAGTGAATCACCGGGACAGCTGAATGAGCAGTTCTTC
>NA|TRBV7-2|NA|TRBJ1-1
CARSLRGVAFF
TGTGCCCGCAGCTTACGAGGGGTAGCTTTCTTT
>NA|TRBV20-1|NA|TRBJ2-7
CSARSGHQTLSYEQYF
TGCAGTGCTAGATCAGGTCACCAAACCCTTTCCTACGAGCAGTACTTC
>NA|TRBV21-1|NA|TRBJ2-7
CASSQRTGHGYNEQYF
TGTGCCAGCAGCCAGCGGACAGGGCACGGCTACAATGAGCAGTACTTC
>many|TRBV18|NA|TRBJ2-1
CASSRSTESYNEQFF
TGTGCCAGCTCACGGTCGACAGAATCATACAATGAGCAGTTCTTC
>NA|TRBV10-3|TRBD2|TRBJ2-3
CAIGQRGDTDTQYF
TGTGCCATCGGTCAGCGGGGGGACACAGATACGCAGTATTTT
>NA|TRBV6-2/TRBV6-3|NA|TRBJ1-1
CASSLNPFNEAFF
TGTGCCAGCAGTCTTAACCCCTTTAATGAAGCTTTCTTT
>NA|TRBV5-1|NA|TRBJ1-3
CASSLDGSENTIYF
TGCGCCAGCAGCTTGGATGGGTCTGAAAACACCATATATTTT
>NA|TRBV6-5|NA|TRBJ2-3
CASSRGAHTDTQYF
TGTGCCAGCAGTCGCGGAGCCCACACAGATACGCAGTATTTT
>once|TRBV9|NA|TRBJ2-3
CANSVVASTDTQYF
TGTGCCAACAGCGTAGTTGCCAGCACAGATACGCAGTATTTT
>NA|TRBV27|TRBD1|TRBJ1-5
CASQPGQENQPQHF
TGTGCCAGCCAACCGGGACAGGAGAATCAGCCCCAGCATTTT
>few|TRBV27|NA|TRBJ1-5
CASSLSLGTQPQHF
TGTGCCAGCAGTTTATCCCTTGGGACTCAGCCCCAGCATTTT
>few|TRBV4-1|NA|TRBJ1-5
CASSQDGSQNQPQHF
TGCGCCAGCAGCCAAGATGGGTCGCAGAATCAGCCCCAGCATTTT
>few|TRBV2|NA|TRBJ2-4
CASSDRVPENIQYF
TGTGCCAGCAGCGATAGGGTCCCCGAAAACATTCAGTACTTC
>many|TRBV29-1|TRBD1|TRBJ1-2
CSVAGQGTDYGYTF
TGCAGCGTTGCTGGACAGGGTACGGACTATGGCTACACCTTC
>few|TRBV29-1|NA|TRBJ2-5
CSVEKRYETQYF
TGCAGCGTTGAAAAGCGCTATGAGACCCAGTACTTC
>few|TRBV6-2/TRBV6-3|TRBD1|TRBJ1-2
CASSYSGTGGLYYGYTF
TGTGCCAGCAGTTACTCCGGGACAGGGGGCTTGTACTATGGCTACACCTTC
>NA|TRBV11-2|TRBD2|TRBJ2-3
CASRLSGGARDTQYF
TGTGCCAGCAGACTTAGCGGGGGGGCCCGTGATACGCAGTATTTT
>NA|TRBV20-1|TRBD1|TRBJ1-5
CSARSGTGGNQPQHF
TGCAGTGCTAGATCCGGGACAGGGGGCAATCAGCCCCAGCATTTT
>few|TRBV7-9|NA|TRBJ2-7
CASSTRQDRYEQYF
TGTGCCAGCAGCACGAGACAGGATCGATACGAGCAGTACTTC
>NA|TRBV20-1|NA|TRBJ2-7
CSARRDGMPYEQYF
TGCAGTGCTAGGAGGGACGGGATGCCCTACGAGCAGTACTTC
>NA|TRBV6-2/TRBV6-3|NA|TRBJ1-6
CASSSTGPRYNSPLHF
TGTGCCAGCAGCTCTACCGGCCCGCGCTATAATTCACCCCTCCACTTT
>NA|TRBV28|NA|TRBJ2-3
CASSLIASQDLTDTQYF
TGTGCCAGCAGTTTAATCGCCTCACAAGACCTCACAGATACGCAGTATTTT
>NA|TRBV7-8|NA|TRBJ1-1
CASSFDQGEAFF
TGTGCCAGCAGCTTCGATCAGGGGGAAGCTTTCTTT
>few|TRBV4-1|NA|TRBJ1-2
CASSQEPGIYGYTF
TGCGCCAGCAGCCAAGAACCCGGGATCTATGGCTACACCTTC
>NA|TRBV29-1|TRBD2|TRBJ2-3
CSSLGGIVDTQYF
TGCAGCTCCTTGGGAGGGATCGTGGATACGCAGTATTTT
>few|TRBV6-1|NA|TRBJ2-7
CASRQGIYYEQYF
TGTGCCAGCAGACAGGGAATTTACTACGAGCAGTACTTC
>NA|TRBV24-1|NA|TRBJ2-1
CATSETSGTGNYNEQFF
TGTGCCACCAGTGAAACTTCCGGGACGGGCAACTACAATGAGCAGTTCTTC
>NA|TRBV4-3|NA|TRBJ2-3
CASSQDISRYGTQYF
TGCGCCAGCAGCCAAGATATTAGCCGTTATGGTACGCAGTATTTT
>NA|TRBV20-1|NA|TRBJ2-3
CSAREGRDTQYF
TGCAGTGCTAGAGAAGGAAGAGATACGCAGTATTTT
>NA|TRBV9|NA|TRBJ2-5
CASSVAGGSSQETQYF
TGTGCCAGCAGCGTAGCGGGCGGTAGTAGCCAAGAGACCCAGTACTTC
>NA|TRBV7-9|TRBD2|TRBJ2-7
CASSFSESGDSYNEQYF
TGTGCCAGCAGTTTCAGCGAAAGCGGGGACTCCTACAATGAGCAGTACTTC
>NA|TRBV5-1|TRBD1|TRBJ1-1
CASSPGQENTEAFF
TGCGCCAGCAGCCCCGGACAGGAGAACACTGAAGCTTTCTTT
>NA|TRBV2|TRBD2|TRBJ2-7
CASSGVAGETYEQYF
TGTGCCAGCAGTGGGGTAGCGGGAGAGACCTACGAGCAGTACTTC
>many|TRBV29-1|NA|TRBJ2-7
CSVVPQGRDEQYF
TGCAGCGTTGTCCCACAGGGACGAGATGAGCAGTACTTC
>NA|TRBV9|TRBD1|TRBJ2-1
CASSVGQGFMNEQFF
TGTGCCAGCAGCGTAGGACAGGGGTTTATGAATGAGCAGTTCTTC
>many|TRBV12-3/TRBV12-4|TRBD1|TRBJ2-4
CASSLGQVAKNIQYF
TGTGCCAGCAGTCTGGGACAGGTAGCCAAAAACATTCAGTACTTC
>few|TRBV5-5|TRBD1|TRBJ1-4
CASQGAGTNEKLFF
TGTGCCAGTCAGGGGGCTGGAACTAATGAAAAACTGTTTTTT
>many|TRBV18|NA|TRBJ2-7
CASSPPDRPPYEQYF
TGTGCCAGCTCACCACCAGACAGGCCCCCCTACGAGCAGTACTTC
>NA|TRBV27|NA|TRBJ2-1
CASSLARDVYNEQFF
TGTGCCAGCAGTTTGGCCAGGGACGTCTACAATGAGCAGTTCTTC
>few|TRBV12-3/TRBV12-4|TRBD1|TRBJ1-1
CASSLVRGRGNTEAFF
TGTGCCAGCAGTTTAGTGAGGGGGCGCGGGAACACTGAAGCTTTCTTT
>NA|TRBV6-2/TRBV6-3|TRBD2|TRBJ2-5
CASSYSPAGGVYNEQYF
TGTGCCAGCAGTTACTCCCCGGCGGGGGGGGTATACAATGAGCAGTACTTC
>few|TRBV7-8|NA|TRBJ2-7
CASSSETVISSYEQYF
TGTGCCAGCAGCTCGGAGACCGTAATAAGCTCCTACGAGCAGTACTTC
>NA|TRBV9|NA|TRBJ1-1
CASSVEGWSGLAFF
TGTGCCAGCAGCGTAGAGGGATGGTCAGGGCTGGCTTTCTTT
>once|TRBV29-1|TRBD1|TRBJ1-3
CSVPRQGGSGNTIYF
TGCAGCGTGCCCAGACAGGGTGGGTCTGGAAACACCATATATTTT
>few|TRBV11-3|NA|TRBJ2-3
CTSSLGGPDTQYF
TGTACCAGCAGCTTAGGGGGGCCAGATACGCAGTATTTT